This entry lists 2 T cell receptor beta chains sequenced from one sample in a study of graft-versus-host responses after intestinal transplantation. The repertoire was sequenced with immunoSEQ multiplex PCR; TCRdb's copy has only in-frame clones and lacks some. The sample consists of fewer than 20,000 clones, 70% to 85% of them appearing once. Intraepithelial and lamina propria lymphocytes were freed from processed graft tissue. Source: ileum tissue, taken 14 days after transplant. Every receptor here comes from a human patient who received an intestinal transplant, so some T cells may come from the graft donor.

This chain connects TRBV7-9 to TRBJ2-7, with 11 bases lining up with TRBD1. The CDR3 spans 15 residues. The V and J ends lost 5 bases and 2 bases, in that order; junction bases with no gene match: 5. From germline, CDR1 is SEHNR and CDR2 FQNEAQ (reference sequence). The CDR3 loop is CASSNPGQGAYEQYF. CDR3 DNA: TGTGCCAGCAGCAATCCGGGACAGGGGGCCTACGAGCAGTACTTC.

The J gene is TRBJ2-7, the V gene TRBV6-4, with D uncertain. CDR3 length: 14 amino acids. The germline V gene has CDR1 MRHNA and CDR2 SNTAGT. V was pared by 2 bases and J by 8 bases, with 16 bases between. The CDR3 here is CASSDVGPQAQQYF. CDR3 bases: TGTGCCAGCAGTGACGTGGGCCCCCAGGCCCAGCAGTACTTC.